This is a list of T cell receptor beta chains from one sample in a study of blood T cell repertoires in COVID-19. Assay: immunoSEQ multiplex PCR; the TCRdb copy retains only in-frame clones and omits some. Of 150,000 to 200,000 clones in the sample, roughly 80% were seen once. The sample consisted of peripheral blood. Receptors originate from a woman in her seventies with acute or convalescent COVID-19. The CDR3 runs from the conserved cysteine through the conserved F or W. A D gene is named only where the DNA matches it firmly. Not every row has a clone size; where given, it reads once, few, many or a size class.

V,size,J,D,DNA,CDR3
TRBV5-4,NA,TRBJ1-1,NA,TGTGCCAGCAGCCCGGGCGGGGGCGTTGAAGCTTTCTTT,CASSPGGGVEAFF
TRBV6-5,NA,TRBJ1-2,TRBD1,TGTGCCAGCAGGGAGCCGGGACAGGGTTATGGCTACACCTTC,CASREPGQGYGYTF
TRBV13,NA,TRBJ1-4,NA,TGTGCCAGCAGCATTGGGGCGGGGGATGAAAAACTGTTTTTT,CASSIGAGDEKLFF
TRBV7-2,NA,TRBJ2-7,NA,TGTGCCAGCAGCTTACGCTACGAGCAGTACTTC,CASSLRYEQYF
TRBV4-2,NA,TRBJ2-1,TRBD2,TGTGCCAGCAGCCAAGGGATGACTAGCGGTCCGGTTGAGCAGTTCTTC,CASSQGMTSGPVEQFF
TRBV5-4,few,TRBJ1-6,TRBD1,TGTGCCAGCAGTCTAGACAGGGGACAATCACCCCTCCACTTT,CASSLDRGQSPLHF
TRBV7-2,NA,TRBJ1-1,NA,TGTGCCAGCAGCTTAGCGGTAACAGCTACGTTTGAAGCTTTCTTT,CASSLAVTATFEAFF
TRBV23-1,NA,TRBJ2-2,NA,TGCGCCAGCTGTAACGGGGAGCTGTTTTTT,CASCNGELFF
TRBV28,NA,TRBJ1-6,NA,TGTGCCAGCAGTTTATTAATTCAGGGGCCTTCACCCCTCCACTTT,CASSLLIQGPSPLHF
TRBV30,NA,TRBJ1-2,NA,TGTGCCTGGGGGTATTCCCGACAGTATGGCTACACCTTC,CAWGYSRQYGYTF
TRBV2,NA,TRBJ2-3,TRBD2,TGTGCCACCCACCTCCAAGCGGGAGCAACAGATACGCAGTATTTT,CATHLQAGATDTQYF
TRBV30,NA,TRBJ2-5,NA,TGTGCCTGGAGTGTGGAACGGGAGTGGAGAGAGACCCAGTACTTC,CAWSVEREWRETQYF
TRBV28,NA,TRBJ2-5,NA,TGTGCCAGCAGTTTCTACGACCCCGCAGGAAAAGGGACCCAGTACTTC,CASSFYDPAGKGTQYF
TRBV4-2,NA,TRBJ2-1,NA,TGTGCCAGCAGCCAAGAGCACGCTAGCTCCTACAATGAGCAGTTCTTC,CASSQEHASSYNEQFF
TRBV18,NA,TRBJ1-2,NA,TGTGCCAGCTCACCACCGGGGGACTACTATGGCTACACCTTC,CASSPPGDYYGYTF
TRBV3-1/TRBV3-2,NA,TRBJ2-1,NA,TGTGCCAGCAGCCAAGGTCTAGGCAGATACAATGAGCAGTTCTTC,CASSQGLGRYNEQFF
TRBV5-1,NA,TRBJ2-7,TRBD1,TGCGCCAGCAGCCCATGGGACAGGGAACACGAGCAGTACTTC,CASSPWDREHEQYF
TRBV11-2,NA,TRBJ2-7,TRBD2,TGTGCCAGCAGCTTAGGGGGACTAGCGGGGGCCTACGAGCAGTACTTC,CASSLGGLAGAYEQYF
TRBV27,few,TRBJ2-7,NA,TGTGCCAGCAGTCCGGACACCTACGAGCAGTACTTC,CASSPDTYEQYF
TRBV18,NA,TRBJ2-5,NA,TGTGCCAGCTCACCAGATAATACCGGGGAGACCCAGTACTTC,CASSPDNTGETQYF
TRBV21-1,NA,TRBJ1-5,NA,TGTGCCAGCAGCCGACCCCTTTGGTCGATAGGGGGCGGGCAGCCCCAGCATTTT,CASSRPLWSIGGGQPQHF
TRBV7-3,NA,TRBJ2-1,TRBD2,TGTGCCAGCACCCAGCTGATGCTAGCGGGGGGGATGGGTGAGCAGTTCTTC,CASTQLMLAGGMGEQFF
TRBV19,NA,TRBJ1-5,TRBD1,TGTGCCAGTAGTATCCGGGACAGGTCGGGTCAGCCCCAGCATTTT,CASSIRDRSGQPQHF
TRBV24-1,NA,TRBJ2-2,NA,TGTGCCACCAGTGATTTGAGCCCAGGGACGAACACCGGGGAGCTGTTTTTT,CATSDLSPGTNTGELFF
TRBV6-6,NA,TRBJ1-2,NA,TGTGCCAGCAGTGATAGGACACCCCTCTATGGCTACACCTTC,CASSDRTPLYGYTF
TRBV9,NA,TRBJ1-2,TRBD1,TGTGCCAGCAGTGGGACAGCATACTATGGCTACACCTTC,CASSGTAYYGYTF
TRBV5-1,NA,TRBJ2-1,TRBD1,TGCGCCAGCAATAAAGAGGGGGCCTCCTACAATGAGCAGTTCTTC,CASNKEGASYNEQFF
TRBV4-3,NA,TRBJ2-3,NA,TGCGCCAGCAGCCTCCGGGGAAGCACAGATACGCAGTATTTT,CASSLRGSTDTQYF
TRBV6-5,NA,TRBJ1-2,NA,TGTGCCAGCGGGGGAGGGTGGGAAGGCTACACCTTC,CASGGGWEGYTF
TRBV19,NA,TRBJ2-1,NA,TGTGCCAGTAGCATGAGGTGGATTCTAACCTACAATGAGCAGTTCTTC,CASSMRWILTYNEQFF
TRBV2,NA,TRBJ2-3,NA,TGTGCCAGCAGTGACCTCGGCGGGGAGGATACGCAGTATTTT,CASSDLGGEDTQYF
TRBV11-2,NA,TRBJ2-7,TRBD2,TGTGCCAGCAGCTTAGCTAGCGGTTACGAGCAGTACTTC,CASSLASGYEQYF
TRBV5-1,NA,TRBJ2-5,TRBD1,TGCGCCAGCAGCATAACAGGGGACCAAGAGACCCAGTACTTC,CASSITGDQETQYF
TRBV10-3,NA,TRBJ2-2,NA,TGTGCCATCAGTGGGATACAGGCCGGGGAGCTGTTTTTT,CAISGIQAGELFF
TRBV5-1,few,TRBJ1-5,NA,TGCGCCAGCAGCTTCGACATTAATCAGCCCCAGCATTTT,CASSFDINQPQHF
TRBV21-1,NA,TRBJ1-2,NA,TGTGCCAGCAGTACCTCACAGGATTCCCAAGTCGGAGGCTACACCTTC,CASSTSQDSQVGGYTF
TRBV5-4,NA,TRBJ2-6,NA,TGTGCCAGCAGCTTTACAGGGCCCTCTGGGGCCAACGTCCTGACTTTC,CASSFTGPSGANVLTF
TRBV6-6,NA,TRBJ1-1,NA,TGTGCCAGCACCGGAGACGGTATGCGGGGAACTGAAGCTTTCTTT,CASTGDGMRGTEAFF
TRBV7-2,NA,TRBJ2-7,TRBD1,TGTGCCAGCAGCCGCGACAGGGCCTACGAGCAGTACTTC,CASSRDRAYEQYF
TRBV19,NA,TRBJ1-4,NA,TGTGCCAGTAGGACGGACAGATCTAATGAAAAACTGTTTTTT,CASRTDRSNEKLFF
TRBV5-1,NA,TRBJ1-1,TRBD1,TGCGCCAGCAGCTTGGAGGGACAGGGGGATGAAGCTTTCTTT,CASSLEGQGDEAFF
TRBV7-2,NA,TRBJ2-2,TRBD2,TGTGCCAGCAGCAGGGGACTAGCGGCGAACACCGGGGAGCTGTTTTTT,CASSRGLAANTGELFF
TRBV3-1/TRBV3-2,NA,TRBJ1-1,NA,TGTGCCAGCAGCCAAGATATGGGGGGGGGCACTGAAGCTTTCTTT,CASSQDMGGGTEAFF
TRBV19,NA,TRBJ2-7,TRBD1,TGTGCCAGTACCATGGGACAGGGAAACTACGAGCAGTACTTC,CASTMGQGNYEQYF
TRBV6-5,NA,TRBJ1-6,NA,TGTGCCAGCAGTTTTATATCTGTCGGAGATTCACCCCTCCACTTT,CASSFISVGDSPLHF
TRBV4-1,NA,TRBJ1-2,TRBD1,TGCGCCAGCAGCCAAGCAGGGGGGTGGCATGGCTACACCTTC,CASSQAGGWHGYTF
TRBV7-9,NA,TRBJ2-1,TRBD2,TGTGCCAGCAGGCCACTAGCGGGGGGCGGTAATGAGCAGTTCTTC,CASRPLAGGGNEQFF
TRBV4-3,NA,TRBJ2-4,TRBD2,TGCGCCAGCAGCCACACCTTAGGGACTAGCGGACAAAACATTCAGTACTTC,CASSHTLGTSGQNIQYF
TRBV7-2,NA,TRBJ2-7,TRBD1,TGTGCCAGCAGCTTAGTAGCCGGGACAGGGATTTCCTACGAGCAGTACTTC,CASSLVAGTGISYEQYF